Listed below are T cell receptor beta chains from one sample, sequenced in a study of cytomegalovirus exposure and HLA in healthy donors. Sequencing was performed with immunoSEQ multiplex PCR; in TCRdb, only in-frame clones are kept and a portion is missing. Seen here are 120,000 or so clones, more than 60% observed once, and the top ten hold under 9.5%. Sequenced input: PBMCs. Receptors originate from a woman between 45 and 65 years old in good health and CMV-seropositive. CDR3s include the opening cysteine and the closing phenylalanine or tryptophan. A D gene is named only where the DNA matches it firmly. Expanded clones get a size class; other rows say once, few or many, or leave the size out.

CASSSSFPGQGLYF TGTGCCAGCAGCTCTTCCTTTCCGGGACAGGGTCTGTATTTT TRBV7-9 once TRBJ2-3 TRBD1
CARSSPLRVRGSGSYNEQFF TGTGCCAGAAGCTCCCCCCTTCGGGTCCGGGGTTCGGGCTCCTACAATGAGCAGTTCTTC TRBV7-5 . TRBJ2-1 .
CASSEPGSNSPLHF TGTGCCAGCAGTGAACCGGGTTCTAATTCACCCCTCCACTTT TRBV25-1 once TRBJ1-6 .
CASRTGYTEAFF TGTGCCAGCAGGACAGGGTACACTGAAGCTTTCTTT TRBV19 once TRBJ1-1 TRBD1
CASSHEGGARGYTF TGTGCCAGCAGTCACGAGGGGGGGGCGAGGGGCTACACCTTC TRBV25-1 . TRBJ1-2 .
CASSLGSGRAHTQYF TGCGCCAGCAGCTTGGGTAGCGGGAGGGCCCATACGCAGTATTTT TRBV5-1 . TRBJ2-3 TRBD2
CASRESPNAGEQYF TGTGCCAGTAGAGAATCACCAAACGCAGGCGAGCAGTACTTC TRBV19 once TRBJ2-7 .
CASSYTGQGPLEQYF TGTGCCAGCAGTTACACCGGACAGGGTCCCCTCGAGCAGTACTTC TRBV6-6 . TRBJ2-7 TRBD1
CSVEDPGGYTF TGCAGCGTTGAAGATCCGGGTGGCTACACCTTC TRBV29-1 . TRBJ1-2 .
CASSLALSSAGEHNEQFF TGTGCCAGCAGCTTAGCCCTATCGTCAGCGGGAGAGCACAATGAGCAGTTCTTC TRBV7-9 . TRBJ2-1 TRBD2
CASSLEGPENEQFF TGTGCCAGCAGCTTAGAGGGGCCCGAAAATGAGCAGTTCTTC TRBV7-9 . TRBJ2-1 .
CASSLNRGHYSPLHF TGTGCCAGCAGCTTAAACAGGGGTCATTATTCACCCCTCCACTTT TRBV7-3 . TRBJ1-6 TRBD1
CSVQPGTGDGKLFF TGCAGCGTTCAACCCGGGACAGGGGATGGAAAACTGTTTTTT TRBV29-1 . TRBJ1-4 TRBD1
CASSLRDRVYEQYF TGTGCCAGCAGCTTGAGGGACAGAGTCTACGAGCAGTACTTC TRBV5-4 . TRBJ2-7 TRBD1
CASSLNSGNTGELFF TGCGCCAGCAGCTTGAATAGCGGTAACACCGGGGAGCTGTTTTTT TRBV5-1 . TRBJ2-2 .
CASSVASGAKETQYF TGTGCCAGCAGCGTGGCCAGCGGGGCGAAAGAGACCCAGTACTTC TRBV9 . TRBJ2-5 TRBD2
CASSYPGGNTEAFF TGTGCCAGCAGTTACCCAGGGGGGAACACTGAAGCTTTCTTT TRBV6-5 . TRBJ1-1 TRBD1
CASSPGTGSYGYTF TGTGCCAGCAGCCCCGGGACAGGGAGCTATGGCTACACCTTC TRBV7-8 . TRBJ1-2 TRBD1
CASSKGTSGRGNEQFF TGTGCCAGCAGCAAAGGGACTAGCGGGAGGGGAAATGAGCAGTTCTTC TRBV5-4 . TRBJ2-1 TRBD2
CASSLARDTDTQYF TGTGCCAGCAGCTTAGCGCGGGATACAGATACGCAGTATTTT TRBV7-2 . TRBJ2-3 .
CASSPRRLQETQYF TGTGCCAGCTCACCACGCAGGTTACAAGAGACCCAGTACTTC TRBV18 once TRBJ2-5 .
CASSGGLGGSYNEQFF TGTGCCAGCAGCGGGGGACTAGGAGGTTCCTACAATGAGCAGTTCTTC TRBV9 few TRBJ2-1 TRBD2
CASRAGTGTYEQYF TGTGCCAGCAGGGCCGGGACAGGGACCTACGAGCAGTACTTC TRBV6-5 . TRBJ2-7 TRBD1
CSVERGGGNTGELFF TGCAGCGTTGAAAGGGGCGGGGGAAACACCGGGGAGCTGTTTTTT TRBV29-1 . TRBJ2-2 TRBD2
CASSPLQTGGYTGELFF TGTGCCAGCAGCCCACTCCAGACAGGGGGCTACACCGGGGAGCTGTTTTTT TRBV11-2 once TRBJ2-2 TRBD1
CASTDNSRSTDTQYF TGTGCCAGCACCGACAATTCACGAAGCACAGATACGCAGTATTTT TRBV6-1 . TRBJ2-3 .
CASSLRTGVSNQPQHF TGTGCCAGCAGTCTAAGGACAGGCGTTAGCAATCAGCCCCAGCATTTT TRBV2 few TRBJ1-5 TRBD1
CASSLGGSGNTIYF TGTGCCAGCAGCTTAGGAGGGTCTGGAAACACCATATATTTT TRBV7-2 . TRBJ1-3 .
CASSPGTSGISYNEQFF TGTGCCAGCAGCCCGGGGACTAGCGGAATATCCTACAATGAGCAGTTCTTC TRBV7-9 few TRBJ2-1 TRBD2
CASSPVANTEAFF TGTGCCAGCAGCCCGGTCGCGAACACTGAAGCTTTCTTT TRBV5-4 . TRBJ1-1 .
CASSFLSGTDTQYF TGTGCCAGCAGTTTTCTAAGCGGCACAGATACGCAGTATTTT TRBV28 . TRBJ2-3 .
CASSPKHMQYFNYGYTF TGCGCCAGCAGCCCCAAACATATGCAGTATTTTAACTATGGCTACACCTTC TRBV4-3 . TRBJ1-2 .
CSGQTVKNTEAFF TGCAGCGGACAGACAGTTAAGAACACTGAAGCTTTCTTT TRBV29-1 . TRBJ1-1 .
CSAPGQGATGELFF TGCAGCGCACCGGGACAGGGAGCCACCGGGGAGCTGTTTTTT TRBV29-1 . TRBJ2-2 TRBD1
CASSRRGVVTDTQYF TGCGCCAGCAGCCGGCGGGGCGTCGTCACAGATACGCAGTATTTT TRBV4-3 . TRBJ2-3 .